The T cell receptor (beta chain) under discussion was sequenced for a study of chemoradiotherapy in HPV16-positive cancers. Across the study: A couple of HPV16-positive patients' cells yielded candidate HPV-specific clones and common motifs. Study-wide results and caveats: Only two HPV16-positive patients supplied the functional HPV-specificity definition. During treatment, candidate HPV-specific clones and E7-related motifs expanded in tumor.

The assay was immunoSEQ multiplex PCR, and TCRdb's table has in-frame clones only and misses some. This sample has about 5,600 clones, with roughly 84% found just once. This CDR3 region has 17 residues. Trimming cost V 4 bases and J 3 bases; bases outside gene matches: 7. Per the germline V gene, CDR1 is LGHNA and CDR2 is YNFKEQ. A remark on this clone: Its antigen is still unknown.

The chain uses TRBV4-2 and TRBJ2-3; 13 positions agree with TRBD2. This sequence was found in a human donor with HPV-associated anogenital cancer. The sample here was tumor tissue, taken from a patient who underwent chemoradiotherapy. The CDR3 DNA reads TGTGCCAGCAGCCCCAGGACTAGCGGGGGTTTGACAGATACGCAGTATTTT. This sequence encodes CASSPRTSGGLTDTQYF.